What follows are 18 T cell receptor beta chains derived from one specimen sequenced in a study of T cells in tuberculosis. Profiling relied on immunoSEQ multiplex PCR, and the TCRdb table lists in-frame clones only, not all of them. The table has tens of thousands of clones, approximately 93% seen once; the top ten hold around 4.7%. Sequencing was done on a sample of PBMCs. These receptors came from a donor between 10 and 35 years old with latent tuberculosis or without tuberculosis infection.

Here the CDR3 reads CASSPLGPPNYGYTF. CDR3 DNA sequence: TGTGCCAGCAGTCCCCTTGGGCCCCCTAACTATGGCTACACCTTC. The chain joins TRBV28 to TRBJ1-2; D gene ambiguous. CDR3 length: 15 amino acids. Trimming removed 5 bases at V and 0 bases at J, with 13 bases between. Germline V CDR1 and CDR2: MDHEN, SYDVKM.

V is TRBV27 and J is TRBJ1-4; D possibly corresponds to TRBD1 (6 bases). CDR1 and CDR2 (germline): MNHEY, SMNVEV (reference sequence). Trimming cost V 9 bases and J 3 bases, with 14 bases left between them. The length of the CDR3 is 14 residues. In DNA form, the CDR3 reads TGTGCCAGTAGATCGACAGGATCTAATGAAAAACTGTTTTTT. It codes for CASRSTGSNEKLFF.

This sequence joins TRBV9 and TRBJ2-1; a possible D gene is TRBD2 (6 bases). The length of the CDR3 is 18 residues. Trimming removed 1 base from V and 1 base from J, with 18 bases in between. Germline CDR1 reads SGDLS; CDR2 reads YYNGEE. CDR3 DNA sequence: TGTGCCAGCAGCGTAACTGGCGGGACTCCGAGTTCCTACAATGAGCAGTTCTTC. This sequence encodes CASSVTGGTPSSYNEQFF. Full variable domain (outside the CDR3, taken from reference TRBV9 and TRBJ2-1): DSGVTQTPKHLITATGQRVTLRCSPRSGDLSVYWYQQSLDQGLQFLIQYYNGEERAKGNILERFSAQQFPDLHSELNLSSLELGDSALYFCASSVTGGTPSSYNEQFFGPGTRLTVL.

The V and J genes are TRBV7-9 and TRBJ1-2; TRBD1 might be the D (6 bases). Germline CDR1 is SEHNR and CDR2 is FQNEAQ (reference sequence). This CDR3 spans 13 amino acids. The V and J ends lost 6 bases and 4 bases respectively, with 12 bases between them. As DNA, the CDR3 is TGTGCCAGCAGGTCCGGGACATCCTATGGCTACACCTTC. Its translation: CASRSGTSYGYTF.

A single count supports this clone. CDR3 protein: CASSYTDRVYEQYF. In DNA, the CDR3 is TGTGCCAGCAGTTACACGGACAGGGTGTACGAGCAGTACTTC. The gene calls are TRBV6-6 and TRBJ2-7; 8 bases map to TRBD1. V dropped 2 bases and J dropped 4; count of bases not matched to a gene: 4. The CDR3 consists of 14 residues. The germline V gene has CDR1 MNHNY and CDR2 SVGAGI (reference sequence).

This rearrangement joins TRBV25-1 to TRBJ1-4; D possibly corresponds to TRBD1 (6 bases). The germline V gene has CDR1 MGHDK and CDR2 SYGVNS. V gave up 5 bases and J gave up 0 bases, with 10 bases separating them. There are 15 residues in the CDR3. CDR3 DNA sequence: TGTGCCAGCAGTTACAGGGACCCAACTAATGAAAAACTGTTTTTT. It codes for CASSYRDPTNEKLFF.

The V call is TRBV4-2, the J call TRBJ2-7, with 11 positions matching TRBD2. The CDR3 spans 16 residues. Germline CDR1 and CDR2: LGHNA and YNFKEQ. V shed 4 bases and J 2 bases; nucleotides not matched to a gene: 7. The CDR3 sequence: CASSLELAGETYEQYF. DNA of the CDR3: TGTGCCAGCAGCCTCGAACTAGCGGGGGAGACCTACGAGCAGTACTTC.

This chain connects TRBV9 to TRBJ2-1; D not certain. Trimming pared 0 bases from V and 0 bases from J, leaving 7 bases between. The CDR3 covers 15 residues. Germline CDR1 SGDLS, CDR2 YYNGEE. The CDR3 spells CASSVADYSYNEQFF. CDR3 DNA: TGTGCCAGCAGCGTAGCAGATTACTCCTACAATGAGCAGTTCTTC.

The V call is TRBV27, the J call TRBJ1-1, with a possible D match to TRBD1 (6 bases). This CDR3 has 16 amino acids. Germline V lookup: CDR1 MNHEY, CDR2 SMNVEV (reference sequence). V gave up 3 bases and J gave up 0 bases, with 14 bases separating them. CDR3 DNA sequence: TGTGCCAGCAGTTTTAACTTCGGACAGATGAACACTGAAGCTTTCTTT. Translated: CASSFNFGQMNTEAFF.

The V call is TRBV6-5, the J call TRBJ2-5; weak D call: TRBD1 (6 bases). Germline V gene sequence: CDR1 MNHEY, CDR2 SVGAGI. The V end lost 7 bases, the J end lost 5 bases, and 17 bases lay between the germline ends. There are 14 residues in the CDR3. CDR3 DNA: TGTGCCAGCACTTCATCCCCAAGGGGGGAGACCCAGTACTTC. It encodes CASTSSPRGETQYF.

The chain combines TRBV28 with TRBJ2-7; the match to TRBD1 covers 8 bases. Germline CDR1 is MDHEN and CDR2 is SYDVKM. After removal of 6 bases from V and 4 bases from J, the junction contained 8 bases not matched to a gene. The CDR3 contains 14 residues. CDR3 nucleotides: TGTGCCAGCAGCGAGACAGGGGTTTCGTACGAGCAGTACTTC. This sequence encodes CASSETGVSYEQYF.

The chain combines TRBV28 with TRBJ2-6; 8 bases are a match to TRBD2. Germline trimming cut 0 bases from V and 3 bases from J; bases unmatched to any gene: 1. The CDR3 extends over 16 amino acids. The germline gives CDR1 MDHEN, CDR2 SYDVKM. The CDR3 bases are TGTGCCAGCAGTTTATGGGCGGGAGGTGGGGCCAACGTCCTGACTTTC. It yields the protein CASSLWAGGGANVLTF.

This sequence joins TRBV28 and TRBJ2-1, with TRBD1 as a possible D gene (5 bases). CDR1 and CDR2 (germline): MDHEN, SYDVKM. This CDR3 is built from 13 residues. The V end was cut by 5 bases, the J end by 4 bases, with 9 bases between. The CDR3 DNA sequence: TGTGCCAGCAGTCCTGACAGTTACAATGAGCAGTTCTTC. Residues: CASSPDSYNEQFF.

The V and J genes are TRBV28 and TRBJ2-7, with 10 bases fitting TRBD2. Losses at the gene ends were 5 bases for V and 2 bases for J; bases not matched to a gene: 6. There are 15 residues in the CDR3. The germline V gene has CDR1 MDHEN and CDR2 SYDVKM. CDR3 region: CASSPLAGEPYEQYF. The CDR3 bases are TGTGCCAGCAGTCCTCTAGCGGGGGAACCCTACGAGCAGTACTTC.

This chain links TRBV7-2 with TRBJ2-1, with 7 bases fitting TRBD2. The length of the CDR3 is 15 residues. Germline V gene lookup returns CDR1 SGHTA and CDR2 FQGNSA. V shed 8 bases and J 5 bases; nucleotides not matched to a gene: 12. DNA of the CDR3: TGTGCCAGCGCCCAAGCGGGACTACGTAACAATGAGCAGTTCTTC. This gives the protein CASAQAGLRNNEQFF.

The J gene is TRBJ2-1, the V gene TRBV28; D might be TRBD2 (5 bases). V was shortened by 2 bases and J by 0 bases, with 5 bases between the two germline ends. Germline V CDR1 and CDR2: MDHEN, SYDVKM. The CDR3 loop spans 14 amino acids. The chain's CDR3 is CASSLEGSYNEQFF. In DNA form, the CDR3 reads TGTGCCAGCAGTTTAGAGGGCTCCTACAATGAGCAGTTCTTC.

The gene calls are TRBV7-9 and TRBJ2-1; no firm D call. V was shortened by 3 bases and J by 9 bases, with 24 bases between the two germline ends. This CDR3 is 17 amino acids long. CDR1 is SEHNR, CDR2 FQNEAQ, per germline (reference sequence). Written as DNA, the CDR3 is TGTGCCAGCAGCTTTCTAAACCAGGTTTCCCTCCTGGGTGAGCAGTTCTTC. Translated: CASSFLNQVSLLGEQFF.

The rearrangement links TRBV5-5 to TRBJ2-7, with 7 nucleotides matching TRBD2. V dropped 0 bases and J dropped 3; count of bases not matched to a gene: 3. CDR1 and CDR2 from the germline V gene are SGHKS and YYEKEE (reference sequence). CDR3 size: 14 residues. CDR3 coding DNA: TGTGCCAGCAGCTTGGCGGGGGGAGGCTACGAGCAGTACTTC. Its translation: CASSLAGGGYEQYF.